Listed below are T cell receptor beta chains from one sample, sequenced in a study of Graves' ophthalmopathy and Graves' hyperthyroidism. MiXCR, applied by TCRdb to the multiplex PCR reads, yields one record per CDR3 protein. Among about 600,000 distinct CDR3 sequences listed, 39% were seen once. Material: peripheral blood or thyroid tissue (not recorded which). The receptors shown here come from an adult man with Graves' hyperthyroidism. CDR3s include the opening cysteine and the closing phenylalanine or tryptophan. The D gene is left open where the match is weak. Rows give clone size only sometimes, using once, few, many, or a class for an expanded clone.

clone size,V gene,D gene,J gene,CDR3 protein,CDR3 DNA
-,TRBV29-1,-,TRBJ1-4,CSVVLAGGKLFF,TGCAGCGTTGTACTAGCGGGGGGAAAACTGTTTTTT
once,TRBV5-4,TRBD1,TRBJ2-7,CASRPPGQGEQYF,TGTGCCAGCAGGCCACCGGGACAGGGCGAGCAGTACTTC
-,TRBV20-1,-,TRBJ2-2,CSAMGLFF,TGCAGTGCAATGGGGCTGTTTTTT
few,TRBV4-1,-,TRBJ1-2,CASSQDPGAAGYGYTF,TGCGCCAGCAGCCAAGATCCGGGGGCGGCCGGTTATGGCTACACCTTC
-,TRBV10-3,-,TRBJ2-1,CAISGGVGEQFF,TGTGCCATCAGTGGGGGGGTCGGTGAGCAGTTCTTC
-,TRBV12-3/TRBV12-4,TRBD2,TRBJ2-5,CASSLSGRPQETQYF,TGTGCCAGCAGTTTAAGCGGGAGGCCCCAAGAGACCCAGTACTTC
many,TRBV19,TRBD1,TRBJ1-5,CASSTPDRGINQPQHF,TGTGCCAGTAGTACGCCGGACAGGGGGATCAATCAGCCCCAGCATTTT
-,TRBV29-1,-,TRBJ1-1,CSAGRAGVGNTEAFF,TGCAGCGCGGGGAGGGCAGGGGTGGGGAACACTGAAGCTTTCTTT
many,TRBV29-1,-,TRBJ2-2,CSVVGRRGKTGELFF,TGCAGCGTTGTAGGGAGAAGGGGGAAAACCGGGGAGCTGTTTTTT
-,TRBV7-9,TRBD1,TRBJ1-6,CASSSGQGSNSPLHF,TGTGCCAGCAGCTCGGGACAGGGCAGCAATTCACCCCTCCACTTT
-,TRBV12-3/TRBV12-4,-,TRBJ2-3,CASSLSRTDTQYF,TGTGCCAGCAGTTTATCCCGCACAGATACGCAGTATTTT
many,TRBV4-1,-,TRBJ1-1,CASAPLGMNTEAFF,TGCGCCAGCGCCCCGCTGGGGATGAACACTGAAGCTTTCTTT
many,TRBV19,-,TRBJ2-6,CASSPTLYSGANVLTF,TGTGCCAGTAGTCCGACCTTATACTCTGGGGCCAACGTCCTGACTTTC
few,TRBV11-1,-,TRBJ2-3,CASSLEQGSDTQYF,TGTGCCAGCAGCTTGGAGCAGGGGTCAGATACGCAGTATTTT
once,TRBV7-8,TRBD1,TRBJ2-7,CASLPTGGRRHSYEQYF,TGTGCCAGCCTCCCGACAGGGGGGAGGAGACACTCCTACGAGCAGTACTTC
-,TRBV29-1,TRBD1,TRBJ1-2,CSASGTGGGGYTF,TGCAGCGCTTCCGGGACAGGGGGCGGTGGCTACACCTTC